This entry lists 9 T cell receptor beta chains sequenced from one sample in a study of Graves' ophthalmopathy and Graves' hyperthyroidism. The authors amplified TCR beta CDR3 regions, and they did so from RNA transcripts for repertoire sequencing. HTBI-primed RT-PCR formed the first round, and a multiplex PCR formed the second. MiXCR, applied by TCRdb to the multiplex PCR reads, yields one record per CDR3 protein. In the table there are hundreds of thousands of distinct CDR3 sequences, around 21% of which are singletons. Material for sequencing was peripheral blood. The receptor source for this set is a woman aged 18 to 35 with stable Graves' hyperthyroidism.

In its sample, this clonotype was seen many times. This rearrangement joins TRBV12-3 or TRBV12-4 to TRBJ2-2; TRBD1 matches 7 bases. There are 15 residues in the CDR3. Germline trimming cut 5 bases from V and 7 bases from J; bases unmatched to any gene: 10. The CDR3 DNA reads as TGTGCCAGCAGTACTACCGGGACAGAGCGCGGGGAGCTGTTTTTT. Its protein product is CASSTTGTERGELFF.

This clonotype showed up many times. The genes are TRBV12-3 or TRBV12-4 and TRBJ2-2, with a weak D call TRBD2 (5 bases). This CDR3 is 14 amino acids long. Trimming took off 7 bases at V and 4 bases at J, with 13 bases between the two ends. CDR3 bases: TGTGCCAGCAACTCACACGGGATCACCGGGGAGCTGTTTTTT. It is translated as CASNSHGITGELFF.

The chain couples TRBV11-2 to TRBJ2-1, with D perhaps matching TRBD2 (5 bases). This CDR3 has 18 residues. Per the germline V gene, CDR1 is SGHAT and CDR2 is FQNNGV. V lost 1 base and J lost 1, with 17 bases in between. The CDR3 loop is CASSLVVGRLASYNEQFF. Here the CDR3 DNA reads TGTGCCAGCAGCTTAGTAGTCGGTCGGCTAGCATCCTACAATGAGCAGTTCTTC.

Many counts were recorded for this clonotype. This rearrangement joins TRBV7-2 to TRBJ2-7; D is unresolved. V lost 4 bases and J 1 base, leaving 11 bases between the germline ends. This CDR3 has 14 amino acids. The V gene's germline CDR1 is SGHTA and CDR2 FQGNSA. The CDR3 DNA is TGTGCCAGCAGCTCAATGGTGGGGTCCTACGAGCAGTACTTC. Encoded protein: CASSSMVGSYEQYF.

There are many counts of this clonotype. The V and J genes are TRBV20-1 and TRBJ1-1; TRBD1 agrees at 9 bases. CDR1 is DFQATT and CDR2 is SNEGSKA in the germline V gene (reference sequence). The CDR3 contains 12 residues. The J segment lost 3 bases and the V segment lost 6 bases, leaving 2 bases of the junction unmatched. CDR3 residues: CSATGGYTEAFF. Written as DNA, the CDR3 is TGCAGTGCCACAGGGGGCTACACTGAAGCTTTCTTT.

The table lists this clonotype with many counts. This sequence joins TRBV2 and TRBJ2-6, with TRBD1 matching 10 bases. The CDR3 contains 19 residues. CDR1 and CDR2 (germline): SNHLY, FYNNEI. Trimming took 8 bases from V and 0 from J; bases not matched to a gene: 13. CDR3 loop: CASRGTGALGTSGANVLTF. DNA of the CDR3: TGTGCCAGCCGGGGGACAGGGGCCTTGGGAACCTCTGGGGCCAACGTCCTGACTTTC.

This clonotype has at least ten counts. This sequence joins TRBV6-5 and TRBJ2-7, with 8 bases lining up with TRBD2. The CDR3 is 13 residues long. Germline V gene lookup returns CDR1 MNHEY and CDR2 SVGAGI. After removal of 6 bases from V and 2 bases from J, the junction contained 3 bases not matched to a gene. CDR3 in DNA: TGTGCCAGCAGGGTTAGCGGGACCTACGAGCAGTACTTC. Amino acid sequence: CASRVSGTYEQYF.

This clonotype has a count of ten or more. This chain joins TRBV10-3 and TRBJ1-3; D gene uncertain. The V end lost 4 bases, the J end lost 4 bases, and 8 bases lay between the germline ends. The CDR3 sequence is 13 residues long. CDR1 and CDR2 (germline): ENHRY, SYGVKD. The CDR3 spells CAISGSLGNTIYF. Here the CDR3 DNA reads TGTGCCATCAGTGGGAGCCTAGGAAACACCATATATTTT.

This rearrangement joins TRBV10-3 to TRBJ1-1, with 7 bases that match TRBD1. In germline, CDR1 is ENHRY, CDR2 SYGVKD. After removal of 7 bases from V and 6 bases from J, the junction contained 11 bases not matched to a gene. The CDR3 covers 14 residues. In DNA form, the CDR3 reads TGTGCCATCAAAGGAGGACAGGCGAGGGCTGAAGCTTTCTTT. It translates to CAIKGGQARAEAFF.